A selection of T cell receptor beta chains follows, all from one sample in a study of T cell responses to AZD1222 COVID-19 vaccine. The assay was immunoSEQ multiplex PCR, and TCRdb's table has in-frame clones only and misses some. The sample yields over 85,000 clones, more than 70% seen once. The specimen comprised peripheral blood, sampled 28 days after the second AZD1222 dose. The receptors stem from an adult who received the AZD1222 COVID-19 vaccine. CDR3s include the opening cysteine and the closing phenylalanine or tryptophan. The order of the fields is D gene, J gene, clone size, V gene, CDR3 protein, CDR3 DNA. A D gene is named only where the DNA matches it firmly. Only part of the rows carry a size: once, few, many, or a class if the clone is expanded.

TRBD1,TRBJ2-3,.,TRBV2,CASSLGQATSTDTQYF,TGTGCCAGCAGTCTGGGACAGGCCACTAGCACAGATACGCAGTATTTT
.,TRBJ2-3,.,TRBV19,CASSIATDPTDTQYF,TGTGCCAGTAGTATAGCGACAGACCCCACAGATACGCAGTATTTT
TRBD2,TRBJ2-3,.,TRBV4-1,CASSQAGGLAFTTDTQYF,TGCGCCAGCAGCCAAGCGGGGGGACTAGCGTTTACCACAGATACGCAGTATTTT
TRBD1,TRBJ1-1,once,TRBV25-1,CASRQGAGTEAFF,TGTGCCAGCAGACAGGGGGCCGGCACTGAAGCTTTCTTT
.,TRBJ1-5,.,TRBV2,CASSEEYSINQPQHF,TGTGCCAGCAGTGAAGAGTACAGTATCAATCAGCCCCAGCATTTT
.,TRBJ1-5,.,TRBV3-1/TRBV3-2,CASSQASNQPQHF,TGTGCCAGCAGCCAAGCCAGCAATCAGCCCCAGCATTTT
.,TRBJ1-1,.,TRBV7-3,CASSLQGRDTEAFF,TGTGCCAGCAGTCTCCAGGGGAGGGACACTGAAGCTTTCTTT
.,TRBJ1-5,.,TRBV27,CASSAPGQPQHF,TGTGCCAGCAGTGCACCGGGCCAGCCCCAGCATTTT
.,TRBJ2-1,.,TRBV2,CASTGQTTRNEQFF,TGTGCCAGCACAGGGCAAACGACCCGCAATGAGCAGTTCTTC
.,TRBJ1-6,once,TRBV15,CATSRDSDHPPLHF,TGTGCCACCAGCAGGGACTCGGACCATCCACCCCTCCACTTT
TRBD1,TRBJ2-7,.,TRBV3-1/TRBV3-2,CASSQVLGGDYEQYF,TGTGCCAGCAGCCAAGTGCTAGGGGGCGACTACGAGCAGTACTTC
TRBD2,TRBJ2-3,.,TRBV7-9,CASSLVGTSEDTQYF,TGTGCCAGCAGCTTAGTTGGGACTAGCGAAGATACGCAGTATTTT
.,TRBJ2-7,.,TRBV5-1,CASSAGWEGAYEQYF,TGCGCCAGCAGCGCTGGATGGGAGGGGGCCTACGAGCAGTACTTC
.,TRBJ1-2,.,TRBV28,CASSNLGSWGYTF,TGTGCCAGCAGTAACCTTGGTAGTTGGGGCTACACCTTC
TRBD2,TRBJ2-3,.,TRBV24-1,CATSDFYGRGADTQYF,TGTGCCACCAGTGATTTTTACGGGAGGGGGGCAGATACGCAGTATTTT
TRBD1,TRBJ1-5,.,TRBV5-8,CASSPGRQGNQPQHF,TGTGCCAGCAGCCCGGGGCGACAGGGAAATCAGCCCCAGCATTTT
TRBD2,TRBJ2-7,.,TRBV27,CASRDIAGSYEQYF,TGTGCCAGCAGAGATATAGCGGGCTCCTACGAGCAGTACTTC
.,TRBJ1-5,.,TRBV3-1/TRBV3-2,CASSQDLGTGNQPQHF,TGTGCCAGCAGCCAAGATTTGGGTACGGGCAATCAGCCCCAGCATTTT
.,TRBJ2-7,once,TRBV12-3/TRBV12-4,CASSYRNEQYF,TGTGCCAGCAGCTATAGAAACGAGCAGTACTTC
.,TRBJ2-3,.,TRBV5-1,CASSRGSDTQYF,TGCGCCAGCTCTCGGGGCTCAGATACGCAGTATTTT
.,TRBJ1-4,.,TRBV19,CASSIRPSEEKLFF,TGTGCCAGTAGTATAAGGCCTTCGGAAGAAAAACTGTTTTTT
.,TRBJ1-2,.,TRBV18,CASYRDGNGYTF,TGTGCCAGCTACCGGGACGGTAATGGCTACACCTTC
.,TRBJ2-1,once,TRBV20-1,CSASGATGRINNEQFF,TGCAGTGCTAGTGGGGCCACGGGGCGGATAAACAATGAGCAGTTCTTC
.,TRBJ1-2,.,TRBV11-2,CASSLDLQGGGYGYTF,TGTGCCAGCAGCTTAGATTTGCAGGGAGGAGGCTATGGCTACACCTTC
.,TRBJ2-1,once,TRBV5-1,CASSFRAGRSYNEQFF,TGCGCCAGCAGCTTTAGGGCGGGCCGCTCCTACAATGAGCAGTTCTTC
.,TRBJ1-1,.,TRBV11-2,CASSLGGNREAFF,TGTGCCAGCAGCTTAGGGGGGAACAGGGAAGCTTTCTTT
.,TRBJ2-2,.,TRBV7-7,CASSSLRDLNTGELFF,TGTGCCAGCAGCTCCCTCCGGGACTTGAACACCGGGGAGCTGTTTTTT
.,TRBJ1-5,once,TRBV20-1,CSASHDGVSNQPQHF,TGCAGTGCTAGTCATGACGGGGTTAGCAATCAGCCCCAGCATTTT
TRBD2,TRBJ2-1,.,TRBV7-2,CASSPQWREGNEQFF,TGTGCCAGCAGCCCCCAGTGGCGGGAGGGTAATGAGCAGTTCTTC
.,TRBJ1-2,.,TRBV5-1,CASSAQDYGYTF,TGCGCCAGCAGCGCACAGGACTATGGCTACACCTTC
.,TRBJ1-1,.,TRBV4-1,CASSQEGSGLFSMNTEAFF,TGCGCCAGCAGCCAAGAAGGGTCAGGGTTATTTTCGATGAACACTGAAGCTTTCTTT
TRBD1,TRBJ1-6,.,TRBV30,CAWTQGDNSPLHF,TGTGCCTGGACTCAGGGGGATAATTCACCCCTCCACTTT
TRBD1,TRBJ1-1,once,TRBV11-2,CASSIRTGRMGDTEAFF,TGTGCCAGCAGCATCCGGACAGGGCGGATGGGTGACACTGAAGCTTTCTTT
TRBD1,TRBJ1-2,few,TRBV3-1/TRBV3-2,CASSPNLDRGNGYTF,TGTGCCAGCAGCCCTAACCTGGACAGGGGGAATGGCTACACCTTC
TRBD2,TRBJ2-5,.,TRBV28,CASSLYPSGRVKKTQYF,TGTGCCAGCAGTCTCTACCCCAGCGGGAGGGTTAAAAAGACCCAGTACTTC
.,TRBJ1-1,.,TRBV14,CASSSRLNTEAFF,TGTGCCAGCAGCTCTCGTCTGAACACTGAAGCTTTCTTT
.,TRBJ1-1,.,TRBV28,CASRDSWTEAFF,TGTGCCAGCCGTGACAGCTGGACTGAAGCTTTCTTT
.,TRBJ1-3,.,TRBV12-3/TRBV12-4,CASSSRSGNTIYF,TGTGCCAGCAGCTCCCGCTCTGGAAACACCATATATTTT
.,TRBJ1-2,.,TRBV5-4,CASSPDGGGGPYTF,TGTGCCAGCAGCCCAGACGGTGGGGGTGGCCCTTACACCTTC
.,TRBJ2-1,few,TRBV9,CASSVDGSLGEQFF,TGTGCCAGCAGCGTAGATGGGTCGTTGGGTGAGCAGTTCTTC
.,TRBJ2-7,few,TRBV9,CASSSGGTYEQYF,TGTGCCAGCAGCTCGGGCGGTACCTACGAGCAGTACTTC
.,TRBJ2-1,.,TRBV9,CASSRRLEDWGNEQFF,TGTGCCAGCAGCCGTCGCCTAGAAGATTGGGGCAATGAGCAGTTCTTC
.,TRBJ1-1,.,TRBV18,CASSSGEETEAFF,TGTGCCAGCTCATCAGGGGAGGAAACTGAAGCTTTCTTT
TRBD2,TRBJ2-3,.,TRBV29-1,CSVALTSGGTDTQYF,TGCAGCGTTGCACTGACTAGCGGAGGCACAGATACGCAGTATTTT
.,TRBJ2-3,.,TRBV3-1/TRBV3-2,CASSQEPRMGTDTQYF,TGTGCCAGCAGCCAAGAACCGCGAATGGGGACAGATACGCAGTATTTT
.,TRBJ1-6,.,TRBV12-3/TRBV12-4,CASSFTGRSPLHF,TGTGCCAGCAGTTTTACAGGGAGGTCACCCCTCCACTTT
.,TRBJ1-1,.,TRBV3-1/TRBV3-2,CASSRSTAEAFF,TGTGCCAGCAGCCGTTCTACGGCTGAAGCTTTCTTT
TRBD2,TRBJ2-5,.,TRBV5-1,CASSSFMTAGSETQYF,TGCGCCAGCAGCTCCTTTATGACAGCGGGGAGCGAGACCCAGTACTTC
TRBD2,TRBJ2-1,once,TRBV6-5,CASSYTLAGAYNEQFF,TGTGCCAGCAGTTACACTCTAGCGGGAGCTTACAATGAGCAGTTCTTC
.,TRBJ1-1,.,TRBV10-2,CASSGQRTEAFF,TGCGCCAGCAGTGGCCAACGGACTGAAGCTTTCTTT
TRBD1,TRBJ1-3,.,TRBV27,CASSSDRAGGNTIYF,TGTGCCAGCAGTTCGGACAGGGCGGGCGGAAACACCATATATTTT